One sample yielded the 13 T cell receptor beta chains listed below, sequenced in a study of breast tumors, draining lymph nodes, adjacent tissues. Using its own MiXCR run on the multiplex PCR reads, TCRdb lists one record per CDR3 protein. Here the sample spans some 100,000 distinct CDR3 sequences, about 20% being singletons. The lymph nodes were axillary draining lymph nodes from breast cancer patients. The sequenced sample consisted of axillary lymph node tissue. These receptors were taken from a female donor with breast cancer. Some clones in this sample may be carry-over from other donors' samples.

Worth noting for this clonotype: The junction differs from germline at one of its ends, possibly a read error. The V and J genes are TRBV5-6 and TRBJ1-3, with TRBD1 matching over 7 bases. The CDR3 totals 15 residues. Germline V CDR1 and CDR2: SGHDT, YYEEEE. DNA of the CDR3: TGTGCCAGCAGCTTCCAGGGGGTCTCTAGAAACACCATATATTTT. Protein product: CASSFQGVSRNTIYF.

The chain joins TRBV5-1 to TRBJ1-5, with a possible D match to TRBD1 (6 bases). V was clipped by 0 bases and J by 9 bases, with 13 bases between them. The CDR3 is 14 residues long. Germline CDR1 is SGHRS and CDR2 is YFSETQ. The CDR3 sequence: CASSLDGTISPQHF. CDR3 bases: TGCGCCAGCAGCTTGGACGGGACAATCTCGCCCCAGCATTTT.

This chain uses TRBV2 with TRBJ2-6; TRBD1 aligns across 8 bases. Germline trimming cut 8 bases from V and 3 bases from J; bases unmatched to any gene: 12. CDR3 size: 17 residues. Per germline, CDR1 SNHLY and CDR2 FYNNEI. CDR3 in DNA: TGTGCCAGCGGTTTTGGGCAGGGGGCGCTTGGGGCCAACGTCCTGACTTTC. It is translated as CASGFGQGALGANVLTF.

The table lists this clonotype with many counts. The chain has TRBV7-9 and TRBJ2-7; 8 bases match TRBD1. CDR1 SEHNR and CDR2 FQNEAQ come from the germline V gene (reference sequence). With V trimmed by 9 bases and J by 5 bases, 12 bases remained unmatched. The length of the CDR3 is 14 residues. The CDR3 DNA reads TGTGCCAGTCTAGGGACAGGAATACTCCACGAGCAGTACTTC. Encoded protein: CASLGTGILHEQYF.

V and J are TRBV6-1 and TRBJ2-1; TRBD1 might be the D (7 bases). Looked up from germline, CDR1 is MNHNS and CDR2 is SASEGT. V lost 9 bases and J 5 bases, leaving 26 bases between the germline ends. The CDR3 sequence is 17 residues long. The DNA for the CDR3 is TGTGCCAGTCGCCTGGAGGGGGCCAGGGCGTACAACAATGAGCAGTTCTTC. This sequence encodes CASRLEGARAYNNEQFF.

This clonotype has a count of ten or more. CDR3 in amino acids: CASSEQDLGNSPLHF. The CDR3, as DNA: TGTGCCAGCAGTGAACAGGATTTGGGCAATTCACCCCTCCACTTT. The chain uses TRBV2 and TRBJ1-6; D gene unclear. CDR3 size: 15 residues. The germline V and J ends were trimmed by 2 bases and 7 bases, with 12 bases remaining between them. CDR1 and CDR2 from the germline V gene are SNHLY and FYNNEI.

This clonotype was counted at least ten times. The chain carries TRBV30 and TRBJ2-5; no clear D. Per the germline V gene, CDR1 is GTSNPN and CDR2 is SVGIG (reference sequence). The V end was cut by 2 bases, the J end by 3 bases, with 1 base between. The CDR3 has 10 amino acids. CDR3 nucleotides: TGTGCCTGGAGTAAAGAGACCCAGTACTTC. Translating gives CAWSKETQYF.

This clonotype was observed a few times. At one of its ends the junction is not consistent with the germline gene, which may arise from a read error. This rearrangement joins TRBV5-5 to TRBJ1-6; D not resolved. This CDR3 region has 14 residues. Germline V gives CDR1 SGHKS, CDR2 YYEKEE (reference sequence). The CDR3 DNA sequence: TGTGCCAGCAGCTTGGGAGGGTCCAATTCACCCCCCCACTTT. This translates into CASSLGGSNSPPHF.

This clonotype was recorded at least ten times. The rearrangement joins TRBV3-1 to TRBJ1-3; no definite D call. This CDR3 has 16 amino acids. Germline CDR1 is LGHDT and CDR2 is YNNKEL (reference sequence). Trimming left V 1 base short and J 2 bases short, with 12 bases between. The CDR3 loop reads CASSQGGGGTGNTIYF. CDR3 nucleotides: TGTGCCAGCAGCCAAGGGGGAGGAGGGACTGGAAACACCATATATTTT.

This clonotype turned up a few times. The genes are TRBV6-1 and TRBJ1-4; no definite D call. This CDR3 is built from 13 residues. The V and J ends lost 4 bases and 8 bases respectively, with 11 bases between them. Germline V gives CDR1 MNHNS, CDR2 SASEGT. For the CDR3, the DNA is TGTGCCAGCAGTGCCATAGGTAACGAAAAACTGTTTTTT. Amino acids: CASSAIGNEKLFF.

In this sample, this clonotype turned up many times. The chain is built from TRBV6-1 and TRBJ1-2, with unresolved D. The CDR3 runs 14 residues. V lost 3 bases to trimming and J lost 4 bases, with 12 bases between them. CDR1 is MNHNS and CDR2 is SASEGT in the germline V gene. CDR3 sequence (DNA): TGTGCCAGCAGTGAGGACCCGGTGGCCTATGGCTACACCTTC. As protein: CASSEDPVAYGYTF.

At least ten counts were recorded for this clonotype. The genes are TRBV10-3 and TRBJ2-1; 9 bases are a match to TRBD1. V was clipped by 8 bases and J by 8 bases; unmatched bases: 7. Germline assignment: CDR1 ENHRY and CDR2 SYGVKD. CDR3 length: 13 amino acids. CDR3 amino acids: CAIGRTGADEQFF. The CDR3, as DNA: TGTGCCATCGGAAGGACAGGGGCCGATGAGCAGTTCTTC.

At least ten counts were recorded for this clonotype. The chain carries TRBV3-1 and TRBJ2-7; 10 bases map to TRBD2. Trimming removed 6 bases from V and 3 bases from J; junction bases left unmatched: 8. The CDR3 is made up of 15 amino acids. Germline assignment: CDR1 LGHDT and CDR2 YNNKEL (reference sequence). The CDR3 DNA follows: TGTGCCAGCAGGCCTCTAGCGGGAGAAGGCTACGAGCAGTACTTC. This codes for CASRPLAGEGYEQYF.